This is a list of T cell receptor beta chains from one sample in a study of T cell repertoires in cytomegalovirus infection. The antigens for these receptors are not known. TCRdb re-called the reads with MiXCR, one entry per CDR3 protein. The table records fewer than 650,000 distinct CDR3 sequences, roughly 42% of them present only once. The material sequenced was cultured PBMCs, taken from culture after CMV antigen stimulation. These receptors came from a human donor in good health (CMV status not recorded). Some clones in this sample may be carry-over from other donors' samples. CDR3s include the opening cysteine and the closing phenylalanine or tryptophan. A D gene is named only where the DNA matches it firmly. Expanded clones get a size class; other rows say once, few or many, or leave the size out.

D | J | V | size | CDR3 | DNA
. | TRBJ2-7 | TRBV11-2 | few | CASSSTRGYEQYF | TGTGCCAGCAGCTCTACGAGGGGTTACGAGCAGTACTTC
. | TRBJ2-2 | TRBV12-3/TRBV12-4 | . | CASSLRGLGTGELFF | TGTGCCAGCAGTTTGCGGGGGCTGGGGACCGGGGAGCTGTTTTTT
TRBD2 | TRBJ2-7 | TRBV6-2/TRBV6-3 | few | CASSSSGSYEQYF | TGTGCCAGCAGTTCCAGCGGGAGTTACGAGCAGTACTTC
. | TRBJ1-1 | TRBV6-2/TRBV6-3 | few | CASSRANTEAFF | TGTGCCAGCAGCCGTGCCAACACTGAAGCTTTCTTT
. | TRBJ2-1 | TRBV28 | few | CASSTIDDEQFF | TGTGCCAGCAGCACGATAGATGATGAGCAGTTCTTC
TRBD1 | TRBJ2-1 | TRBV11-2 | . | CASNQDRGNDEQFF | TGTGCCAGCAACCAAGACAGGGGGAACGATGAGCAGTTCTTC
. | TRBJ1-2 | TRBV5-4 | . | CASSVDNNYGYTF | TGTGCCAGCAGCGTAGACAACAACTATGGCTACACCTTC
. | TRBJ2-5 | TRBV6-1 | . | CASTGVIETQYF | TGTGCCAGCACGGGGGTAATTGAGACCCAGTACTTC
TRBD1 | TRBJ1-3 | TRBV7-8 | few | CASSSQGLMAGNTIYF | TGTGCCAGCAGCTCACAGGGGCTGATGGCTGGAAACACCATATATTTT
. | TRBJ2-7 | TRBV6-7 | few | CASSRDTPLQYF | TGTGCCAGCAGTCGGGACACACCGCTACAGTACTTC
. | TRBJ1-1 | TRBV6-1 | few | CASTRVQNTEAFF | TGTGCCAGCACGCGAGTCCAGAACACTGAAGCTTTCTTT
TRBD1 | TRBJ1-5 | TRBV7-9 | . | CASSLGGQGSQPQHF | TGTGCCAGCAGCTTAGGGGGACAGGGAAGTCAGCCCCAGCATTTT
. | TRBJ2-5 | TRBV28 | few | CASRLPRGRGRKETQYF | TGTGCCAGCAGACTCCCGAGGGGGAGGGGAAGGAAAGAGACCCAGTACTTC
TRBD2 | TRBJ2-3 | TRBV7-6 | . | CASSAAGSTDTQYF | TGTGCCAGCAGCGCAGCGGGGTCCACAGATACGCAGTATTTT
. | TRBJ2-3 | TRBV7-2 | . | CASSLVGPTQYF | TGTGCCAGCAGCTTAGTTGGGCCTACGCAGTATTTT
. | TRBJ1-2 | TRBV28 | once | CASSPLQDPNYGYTF | TGTGCCAGCAGTCCCCTCCAGGACCCTAACTATGGCTACACCTTC
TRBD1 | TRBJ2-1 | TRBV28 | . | CASIRARTGGYNEQFF | TGTGCCAGCATCCGGGCCAGGACAGGGGGCTACAATGAGCAGTTCTTC
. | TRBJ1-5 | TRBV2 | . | CASSPQQLLFNQPQHF | TGTGCCAGCTCCCCACAGCAACTACTTTTCAATCAGCCCCAGCATTTT
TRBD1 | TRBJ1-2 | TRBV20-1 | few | CSATRRTGEIYGYTF | TGCAGTGCTACCAGGCGGACAGGGGAGATCTATGGCTACACCTTC
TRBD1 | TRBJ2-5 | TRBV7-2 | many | CASSLAQTGSWETQYF | TGTGCCAGCAGCTTAGCCCAGACAGGGAGTTGGGAGACCCAGTACTTC
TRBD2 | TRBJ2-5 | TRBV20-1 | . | CSAGTSGGQETQYF | TGCAGTGCTGGGACTAGCGGGGGCCAAGAGACCCAGTACTTC
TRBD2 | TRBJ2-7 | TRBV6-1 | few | CASKYRGEAYEQYF | TGTGCCAGCAAATATCGGGGGGAAGCCTACGAGCAGTACTTC
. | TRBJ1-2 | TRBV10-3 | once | CAISDGGTGNYGYTF | TGTGCCATCAGTGACGGGGGTACTGGGAACTATGGCTACACCTTC
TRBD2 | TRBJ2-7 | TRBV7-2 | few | CASSRSLPGGAYEQYF | TGTGCCAGCAGCCGAAGCCTCCCTGGGGGGGCCTACGAGCAGTACTTC
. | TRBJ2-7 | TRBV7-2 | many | CASSLALFGTYYEQYF | TGTGCCAGCAGCTTAGCCCTTTTTGGGACTTACTACGAGCAGTACTTC
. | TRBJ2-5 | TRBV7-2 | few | CASSLNTGQETQYF | TGTGCCAGCAGCTTAAATACGGGACAAGAGACCCAGTACTTC
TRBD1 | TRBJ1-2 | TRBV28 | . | CASSQGDYGYTF | TGTGCCAGCAGTCAGGGGGACTATGGCTACACCTTC